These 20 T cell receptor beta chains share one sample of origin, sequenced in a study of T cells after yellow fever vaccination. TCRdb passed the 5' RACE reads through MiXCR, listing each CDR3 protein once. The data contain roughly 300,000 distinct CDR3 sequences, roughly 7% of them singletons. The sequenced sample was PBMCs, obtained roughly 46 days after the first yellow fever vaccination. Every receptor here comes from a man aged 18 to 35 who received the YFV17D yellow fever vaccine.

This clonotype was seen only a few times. CDR3 sequence reads: CASSPLRGGQPDTQYF. The CDR3 nucleotides are TGTGCCAGCTCACCTTTGCGGGGGGGCCAGCCAGATACGCAGTATTTT. The chain couples TRBV18 to TRBJ2-3; 9 bases are shared with TRBD2. V trimming: 3 bases; J trimming: 4 bases; junction bases outside the gene matches: 8. From germline, CDR1 is KGHSH and CDR2 LQKENI. The CDR3 loop spans 16 amino acids.

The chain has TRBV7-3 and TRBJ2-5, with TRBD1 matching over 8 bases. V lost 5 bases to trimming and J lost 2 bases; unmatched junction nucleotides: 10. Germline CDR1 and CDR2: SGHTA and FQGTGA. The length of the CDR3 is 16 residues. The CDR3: CASSPRTGSHQETQYF. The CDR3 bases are TGTGCCAGCAGCCCCAGGACAGGGTCTCATCAAGAGACCCAGTACTTC.

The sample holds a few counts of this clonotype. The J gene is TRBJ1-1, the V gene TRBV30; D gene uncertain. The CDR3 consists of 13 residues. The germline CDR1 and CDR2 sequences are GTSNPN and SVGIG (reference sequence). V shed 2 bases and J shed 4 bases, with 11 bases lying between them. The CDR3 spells CAWSKSLSTEAFF. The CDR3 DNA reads TGTGCCTGGAGTAAGTCCTTGAGCACTGAAGCTTTCTTT. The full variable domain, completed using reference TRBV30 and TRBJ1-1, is SQTIHQWPATLVQPVGSPLSLECTVEGTSNPNLYWYRQAAGRGLQLLFYSVGIGQISSEVPQNLSASRPQDRQFILSSKKLLLSDSGFYLCAWSKSLSTEAFFGQGTRLTVV.

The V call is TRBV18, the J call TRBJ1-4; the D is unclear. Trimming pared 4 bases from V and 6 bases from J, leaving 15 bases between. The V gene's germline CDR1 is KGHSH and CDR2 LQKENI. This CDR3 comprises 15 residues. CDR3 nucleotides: TGTGCCAGCTCACGCATGAACGGTGCGGATGAAAAACTGTTTTTT. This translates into CASSRMNGADEKLFF.

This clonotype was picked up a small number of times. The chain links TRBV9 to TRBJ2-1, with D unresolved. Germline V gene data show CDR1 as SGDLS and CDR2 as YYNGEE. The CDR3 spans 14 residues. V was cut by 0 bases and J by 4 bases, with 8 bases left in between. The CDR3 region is CASSVVGSYNEQFF. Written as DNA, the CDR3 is TGTGCCAGCAGCGTAGTAGGCAGTTACAATGAGCAGTTCTTC.

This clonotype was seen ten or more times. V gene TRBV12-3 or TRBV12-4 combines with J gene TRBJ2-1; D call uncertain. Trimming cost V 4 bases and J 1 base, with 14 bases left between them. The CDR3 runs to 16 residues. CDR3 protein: CASSSQVPRSYNEQFF. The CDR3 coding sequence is TGTGCCAGCAGTTCCCAGGTGCCCCGATCCTACAATGAGCAGTTCTTC.

Here the CDR3 reads CATSDYRGNEQFF. For the CDR3, the DNA is TGTGCCACCAGTGACTACAGGGGGAACGAGCAGTTCTTC. V is TRBV24-1 and J is TRBJ2-1; TRBD1 matches at 8 bases. V shed 4 bases, J shed 10 bases, and the junction held 5 bases outside the gene matches. The CDR3 extends over 13 amino acids. The germline gives CDR1 KGHDR, CDR2 SFDVKD.

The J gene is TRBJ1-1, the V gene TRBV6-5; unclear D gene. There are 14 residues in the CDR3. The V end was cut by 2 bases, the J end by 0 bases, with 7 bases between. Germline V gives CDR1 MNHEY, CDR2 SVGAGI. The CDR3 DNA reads TGTGCCAGCAGTTACCAGGATCTGAACACTGAAGCTTTCTTT. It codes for CASSYQDLNTEAFF.

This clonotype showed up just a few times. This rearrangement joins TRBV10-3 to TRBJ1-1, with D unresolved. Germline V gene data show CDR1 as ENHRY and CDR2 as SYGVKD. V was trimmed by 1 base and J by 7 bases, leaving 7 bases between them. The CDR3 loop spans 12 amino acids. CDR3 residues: CAISEWGYEAFF. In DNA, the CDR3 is TGTGCCATCAGTGAGTGGGGTTATGAAGCTTTCTTT.

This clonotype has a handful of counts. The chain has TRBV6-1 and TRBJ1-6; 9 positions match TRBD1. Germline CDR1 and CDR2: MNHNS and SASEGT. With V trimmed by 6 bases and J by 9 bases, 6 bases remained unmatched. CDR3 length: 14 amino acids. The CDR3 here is CASSLGTGSSPLHF. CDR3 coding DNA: TGTGCCAGCAGCCTAGGGACAGGGAGTTCACCCCTCCACTTT.

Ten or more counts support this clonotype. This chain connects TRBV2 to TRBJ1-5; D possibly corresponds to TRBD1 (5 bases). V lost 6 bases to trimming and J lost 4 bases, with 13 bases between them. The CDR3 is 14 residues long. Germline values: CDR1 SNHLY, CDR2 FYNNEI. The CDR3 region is CASSADSLNQPQHF. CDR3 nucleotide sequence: TGTGCCAGCAGCGCCGACAGTCTAAATCAGCCCCAGCATTTT.

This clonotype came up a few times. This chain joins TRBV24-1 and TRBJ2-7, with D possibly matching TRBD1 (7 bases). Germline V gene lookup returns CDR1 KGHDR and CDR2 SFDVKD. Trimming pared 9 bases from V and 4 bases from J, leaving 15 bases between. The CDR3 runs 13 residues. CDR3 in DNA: TGTGCCACCGGAGGGGGCGGAAGGTACGAGCAGTACTTC. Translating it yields CATGGGGRYEQYF.

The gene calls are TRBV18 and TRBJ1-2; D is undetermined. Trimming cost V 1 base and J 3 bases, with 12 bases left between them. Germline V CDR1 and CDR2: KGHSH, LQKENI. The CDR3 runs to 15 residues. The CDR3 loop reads CASSPRKEADYGYTF. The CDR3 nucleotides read TGTGCCAGCTCACCACGGAAGGAGGCCGACTATGGCTACACCTTC.

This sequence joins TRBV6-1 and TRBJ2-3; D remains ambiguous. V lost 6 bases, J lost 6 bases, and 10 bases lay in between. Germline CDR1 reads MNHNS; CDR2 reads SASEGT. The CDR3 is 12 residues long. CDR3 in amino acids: CASRGELDTQYF. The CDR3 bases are TGTGCCAGCAGGGGCGAGTTGGATACGCAGTATTTT.

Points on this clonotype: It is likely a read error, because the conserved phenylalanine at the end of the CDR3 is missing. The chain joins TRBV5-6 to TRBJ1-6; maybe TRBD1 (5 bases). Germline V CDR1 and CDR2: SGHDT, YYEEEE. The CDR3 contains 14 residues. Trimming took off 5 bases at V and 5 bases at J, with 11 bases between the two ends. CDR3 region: CASSWGIDNSPLHS. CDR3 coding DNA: TGTGCCAGCAGTTGGGGGATAGATAATTCACCCCTCCACTCT.

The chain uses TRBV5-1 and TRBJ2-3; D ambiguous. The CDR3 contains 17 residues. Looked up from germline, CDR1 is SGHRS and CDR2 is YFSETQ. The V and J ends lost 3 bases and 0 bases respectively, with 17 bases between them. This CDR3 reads CASSSSLLVISTDTQYF. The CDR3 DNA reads TGCGCCAGCAGCTCGAGTTTGCTAGTGATAAGCACAGATACGCAGTATTTT.

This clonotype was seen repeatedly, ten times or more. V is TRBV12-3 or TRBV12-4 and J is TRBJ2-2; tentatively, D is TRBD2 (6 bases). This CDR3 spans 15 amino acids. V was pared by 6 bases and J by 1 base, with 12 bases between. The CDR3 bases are TGTGCCAGCAGCCGTAGGGGACTGAACACCGGGGAGCTGTTTTTT. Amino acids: CASSRRGLNTGELFF.

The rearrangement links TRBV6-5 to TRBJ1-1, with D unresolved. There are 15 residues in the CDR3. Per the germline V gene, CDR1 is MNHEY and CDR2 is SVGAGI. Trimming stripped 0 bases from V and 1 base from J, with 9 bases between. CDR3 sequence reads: CASSYSGGTNTEAFF. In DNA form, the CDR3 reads TGTGCCAGCAGTTACTCGGGCGGAACGAACACTGAAGCTTTCTTT.

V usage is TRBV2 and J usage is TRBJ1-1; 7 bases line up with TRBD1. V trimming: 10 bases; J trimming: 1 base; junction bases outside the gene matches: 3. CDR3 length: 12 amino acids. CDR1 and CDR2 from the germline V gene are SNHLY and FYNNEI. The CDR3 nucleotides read TGTGCCACAGGACAGGAGAACACTGAAGCTTTCTTT. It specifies CATGQENTEAFF.

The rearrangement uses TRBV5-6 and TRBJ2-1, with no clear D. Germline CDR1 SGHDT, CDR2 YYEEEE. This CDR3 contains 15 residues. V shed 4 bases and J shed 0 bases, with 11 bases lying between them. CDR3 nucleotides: TGTGCCAGCAGCAAGACCATATCCTCCTACAATGAGCAGTTCTTC. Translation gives CASSKTISSYNEQFF.